The rows below give T cell receptor beta chains drawn from one sample of a study of tumor-infiltrating lymphocytes in glioblastoma multiforme. MiXCR was run by TCRdb on the multiplex PCR reads, yielding one entry per CDR3 protein. The sample includes about 10,000 distinct CDR3 sequences, roughly 65% of them seen just once. The sequenced material came from brain tumor tissue. The receptors originated from a male donor with glioblastoma. Both conserved end residues are trimmed from each CDR3. Each record gives: CDR3 length, V gene, CDR3 protein.

>14|TRBV4-1
ASCQDPGQGDQPQH
>18|TRBV11-2
ASTPSFCQGLAVNTGGLF
>11|TRBV6-5
ASSYSINYGYT
>12|TRBV4-1
ASSQDPLSYEQY
>12|TRBV2
ASSERRRDAEQF
>14|TRBV5-4
ASSPTVGSGANVLT
>15|TRBV10-3
AISESFGGGIDEKLL
>12|TRBV5-4
ASCFGGRREKLF
>12|TRBV6-1
ASRVQGDPYEQY
>12|TRBV20-1
SAGDEAGPYEQF
>12|TRBV10-2
ASSGLVNTDAQY
>10|TRBV10-3
ATSESGQDQY
>12|TRBV20-1
SATRDNVNYGYT
>14|TRBV10-2
ASSEPDRWHDTEAF
>13|TRBV6-5
TSNPTRGLSYEQY
>13|TRBV20-1
SAREGTSVGYEQC
>13|TRBV20-1
SARDWGANTGELF
>14|TRBV5-5
ASSDPGQGFTDTQH
>14|TRBV6-6
ARSYSGGRSPYEQY
>11|TRBV30
AWSAGQGAEAF
>14|TRBV5-6
TSSLVVAGYRETQY
>11|TRBV5-1
ASSIGTEETQY
>11|TRBV10-2
ASNVTNPYEQY
>14|TRBV6-1
ASSDHLGGMTYEQC
>14|TRBV12-2
ASRSNQTLATETQY
>12|TRBV20-1
GASGHSTSYEPY
>11|TRBV5-1
ASSRGDTGELF
>13|TRBV6-1
ANSAGLAGVGEQY
>11|TRBV10-3
AINPGPNYEQY
>10|TRBV7-8
ASSNMVHEQY
>11|TRBV29-1
SVEGGTGGKDA
>12|TRBV6-5
ASTETPTSNKQY
>13|TRBV14
ASNQLGGADTEAS
>10|TRBV6-1
ASLQPMYEQY
>14|TRBV4-1
ASSQDRYRSNYCYT
>12|TRBV29-1
RVEHSGRLKTQY
>15|TRBV7-8
ASSLLIARGNTGELF
>13|TRBV11-2
ASSLGLAGESEQF
>12|TRBV11-2
ASSLSDANQPQH
>12|TRBV7-8
ASSRRTDQETQY
>14|TRBV9
ASSTGTHRNTGELF
>12|TRBV20-1
SATPGSISYEQY
>11|TRBV11-3
AGSREETDTQY
>13|TRBV4-1
ASSQTSGDYNEQF
>14|TRBV6-5
ASTTTGGRMNTEAF
>11|TRBV11-2
ASSYRPHNEQF
>12|TRBV11-2
ASSLEPGWDEQF
>12|TRBV29-1
SVIGAGGGYEQY
>12|TRBV4-1
TGSQEPGSDTQY
>14|TRBV20-1
SARTSGRSNTGELF
>11|TRBV10-3
AIRPSEPYEEY
>14|TRBV11-2
ASSLGGTLQQETQY
>13|TRBV6-1
VSSRTSGGDYEQY